This TCR beta chain stems from a study of blood T cells in healthy people across ages. Notes on the study in general: Older age coincided with a roughly linear decline in TCR beta diversity per million T cells.

With a J-beta primer mix and a sample-barcoded 5' primer, a second PCR ran 7 to 11 cycles. Every sample gave at least 3 million paired-end reads containing CDR3. MiXCR was run by TCRdb on the 5' RACE reads, yielding one entry per CDR3 protein. The sample gives fewer than 700,000 distinct CDR3 sequences, approximately 40% of which show up once; around 30% is in the top ten. The donors, aged about 6 to 95, were healthy Caucasians from Russia. CDR1 LGHNA and CDR2 YSLEER come from the germline V gene. The CDR3 runs 14 residues. V was clipped by 2 bases and J by 5 bases, with 12 bases between them. In its sample, this clonotype was seen a few times. The antigen remains undetermined.

The rearrangement links TRBV4-3 to TRBJ1-2; D gene unclear. This receptor was taken from an older man in good health. The sequenced material came from blood. CDR3 sequence (DNA): TGCGCCAGCAGCCAAACCGTGAGCCTATATGGCTACACCTTC. This encodes CASSQTVSLYGYTF.